These 30 T cell receptor beta chains were all obtained from the same sample, sequenced in a study of CD8 T cells in ankylosing spondylitis (dated by TCRdb to about 2017). The method was 5' RACE. The sample was run on an Illumina HiSeq 2500. Starting from the raw public reads, TCRdb applied fastp trimming at Q25, assembled clones with MiXCR and retained in-frame beta chains. Entries that share a CDR3 protein sequence are merged under the most common genes and DNA. The sample profile shows 150,000 to 200,000 distinct CDR3 sequences; 11% of them were found once. The top ten constitute just under 30% of the sample. Specimen: blood, either unsorted or a sorted T cell fraction (not recorded which). Receptors were obtained from a male donor with ankylosing spondylitis or in good health (not recorded which).

This clonotype was observed a handful of times. This chain uses TRBV18 with TRBJ1-2, with 7 bases that match TRBD1. There are 15 residues in the CDR3. J gave up 3 bases and V 4 bases, and 8 bases lay outside the gene matches. Germline CDR1 and CDR2: KGHSH and LQKENI. The CDR3 bases are TGTGCCAGCTCACTACAGGGGACTGACGACTATGGCTACACCTTC. Translated, it gives CASSLQGTDDYGYTF.

There are many counts of this clonotype. An end of the junction differs from the germline gene, which may be a read error. The chain employs TRBV12-3 or TRBV12-4 and TRBJ2-3, with 8 bases that match TRBD2. The CDR3 is made up of 14 amino acids. The CDR3 nucleotides are TGTGCCAGCAATTTAGCGGGATACACAGATACGCAGTATTTT. Translated, it gives CASNLAGYTDTQYF.

This clonotype was counted only a few times. V is TRBV3-1 and J is TRBJ2-7; D remains unclear. CDR3 length: 14 residues. V was shortened by 1 base and J by 2 bases, with 9 bases between the two germline ends. Germline V gene data show CDR1 as LGHDT and CDR2 as YNNKEL (reference sequence). The CDR3: CASSQVPATYEQYF. CDR3 DNA sequence: TGTGCCAGCAGCCAAGTGCCAGCCACCTACGAGCAGTACTTC.

The chain links TRBV14 to TRBJ1-4; D perhaps matches TRBD1 (5 bases). The CDR3 has 15 amino acids. Trimming took 4 bases from V and 7 from J, leaving 16 bases between them. The germline CDR1 and CDR2 sequences are SGHDN and FVKESK. The CDR3 DNA follows: TGTGCCAGCAGCCCGGGGACGGCTCGAGGTGAAAAACTGTTTTTT. Protein sequence: CASSPGTARGEKLFF. The complete variable domain, with remaining parts taken from reference TRBV14 and TRBJ1-4, reads EAGVTQFPSHSVIEKGQTVTLRCDPISGHDNLYWYRRVMGKEIKFLLHFVKESKQDESGMPNNRFLAERTGGTYSTLKVQPAELEDSGVYFCASSPGTARGEKLFFGSGTQLSVL.

This clonotype has a handful of counts. The chain joins TRBV3-1 to TRBJ1-1, with 7 bases matching TRBD1. CDR1 and CDR2 from the germline V gene are LGHDT and YNNKEL (reference sequence). The CDR3 is 15 residues long. After removal of 4 bases from V and 3 bases from J, the junction contained 8 bases not matched to a gene. The CDR3 nucleotides are TGTGCCAGCAGCCGTTTGATTACAGGGGACACTGAAGCTTTCTTT. As protein: CASSRLITGDTEAFF.

This clonotype has ten or more counts. The chain links TRBV5-1 to TRBJ2-1, with 9 bases identical to TRBD1. The trim removed 6 bases at V and 7 bases at J, leaving 14 bases unmatched. The CDR3 runs to 16 residues. Germline V gene sequence: CDR1 SGHRS, CDR2 YFSETQ. CDR3 protein: CASTLSTGGARNEQFF. CDR3 nucleotide sequence: TGCGCCAGCACCCTTTCAACAGGGGGCGCAAGGAATGAGCAGTTCTTC.

The chain links TRBV6-5 to TRBJ2-5, with 10 positions matching TRBD2. Germline V gene data show CDR1 as MNHEY and CDR2 as SVGAGI. J gave up 3 bases and V 6 bases, and 7 bases lay outside the gene matches. The CDR3 covers 15 residues. The CDR3 bases are TGTGCCAGCAGGTTAGCGGGAGGTCGAGAAGAGACCCAGTACTTC. Translated: CASRLAGGREETQYF.

Ten or more counts support this clonotype. The J gene is TRBJ2-7, the V gene TRBV12-3 or TRBV12-4; the D gene is possibly TRBD2 (6 bases). This CDR3 contains 14 residues. V was cut by 3 bases and J by 0 bases, with 9 bases left in between. Here the CDR3 reads CASSLEGLSYEQYF. CDR3 in DNA: TGTGCCAGCAGTTTGGAGGGCCTCTCCTACGAGCAGTACTTC.

The J gene is TRBJ2-7, the V gene TRBV20-1; D is possibly TRBD2 (7 bases). V was trimmed by 0 bases and J by 2 bases, leaving 11 bases between them. The CDR3 totals 14 residues. The V gene's germline CDR1 is DFQATT and CDR2 SNEGSKA (reference sequence). The CDR3 nucleotides read TGCAGTGCTAGAGAAGGGGGGGGTGCCTACGAGCAGTACTTC. This gives the protein CSAREGGGAYEQYF.

This clonotype came up a few times. The chain is built from TRBV9 and TRBJ2-2; 7 nucleotides line up with TRBD2. V dropped 0 bases and J dropped 1; count of bases not matched to a gene: 6. Germline values: CDR1 SGDLS, CDR2 YYNGEE. This CDR3 comprises 17 residues. The DNA for the CDR3 is TGTGCCAGCAGCGTAGCAAGGGGCGGGGGGAACACCGGGGAGCTGTTTTTT. Amino acid sequence: CASSVARGGGNTGELFF.

This rearrangement joins TRBV7-2 to TRBJ1-1; D gene ambiguous. V dropped 1 base and J dropped 0 bases, with 9 bases sitting between them. The CDR3 is made up of 15 amino acids. Per the germline V gene, CDR1 is SGHTA and CDR2 is FQGNSA. Here the CDR3 reads CASSLGHLLNTEAFF. CDR3 DNA: TGTGCCAGCAGCTTAGGGCATCTTCTGAACACTGAAGCTTTCTTT.

The table lists this clonotype with many counts. The chain employs TRBV5-1 and TRBJ2-2; 9 nucleotides match TRBD1. The length of the CDR3 is 14 residues. Germline assignment: CDR1 SGHRS and CDR2 YFSETQ. With 4 bases clipped from V and 6 bases from J, the junction kept 4 bases outside the gene matches. Written as DNA, the CDR3 is TGCGCCAGCAGCCCAAGGACAGGGGCCGGGGAGCTGTTTTTT. It specifies CASSPRTGAGELFF.

This clonotype was counted ten times or more. The CDR3 coding sequence is TGTGCCAGCAGTGGGGTGGGTAGGGGTAACACTGAAGCTTTCTTT. Its protein is CASSGVGRGNTEAFF. The V gene is TRBV28, the J gene TRBJ1-1; D possibly corresponds to TRBD1 (5 bases). CDR3 length: 15 amino acids. From germline, CDR1 is MDHEN and CDR2 SYDVKM. Trimming cost V 5 bases and J 2 bases, with 15 bases left between them.

This clonotype showed up just a few times. This rearrangement joins TRBV10-2 to TRBJ2-3; 9 bases agree with TRBD2. CDR1 and CDR2 from the germline V gene are WSHSY and SAAADI. J was trimmed by 1 base and V by 8 bases; bases with no gene match: 4. This CDR3 region has 14 residues. The CDR3 region has the DNA TGCGCCAGCGGGCGGGAGGGACGCACAGATACGCAGTATTTT. It is translated as CASGREGRTDTQYF.

In this sample, this clonotype turned up a few times. The chain uses TRBV7-2 and TRBJ2-4; D call uncertain. V was cut by 3 bases and J by 2 bases, with 8 bases left in between. Per germline, CDR1 SGHTA and CDR2 FQGNSA. CDR3 size: 14 residues. The CDR3 protein is CASSLSQTKNIQYF. DNA of the CDR3: TGTGCCAGCAGCTTGAGCCAGACCAAAAACATTCAGTACTTC.

This clonotype has just one count. A much bigger clone sits one base away, suggesting this may be a read error. The chain combines TRBV5-5 with TRBJ2-4, with D perhaps matching TRBD1 (6 bases). CDR3 length: 13 residues. Germline V gives CDR1 SGHKS, CDR2 YYEKEE (reference sequence). Trimming took 3 bases from V and 5 from J, leaving 9 bases between them. The CDR3 sequence: CASSWDIQNIQYF. The CDR3 DNA is TGTGCCAGCAGCTGGGACATTCAAAACATTCAGTACTTC.

In its sample, this clonotype was seen a few times. The V gene is TRBV4-2, the J gene TRBJ2-3; D possibly corresponds to TRBD1 (7 bases). This CDR3 comprises 15 residues. V lost 4 bases, J lost 1 base, and 12 bases lay in between. Germline CDR1 is LGHNA and CDR2 is YNFKEQ. CDR3 in amino acids: CASSPGGGGTDTQYF. CDR3 coding DNA: TGTGCCAGCAGCCCTGGAGGGGGCGGCACAGATACGCAGTATTTT.

This clonotype has at least ten counts. This chain links TRBV9 with TRBJ1-1; 7 bases map to TRBD1. V shed 0 bases, J shed 7 bases, and the junction held 12 bases outside the gene matches. CDR3 length equals 16 residues. CDR1 and CDR2 (germline): SGDLS, YYNGEE. Written as DNA, the CDR3 is TGTGCCAGCAGCGTAGGATCAGGGAGGACAGGTTTTGAAGCTTTCTTT. Protein: CASSVGSGRTGFEAFF.

In regard to this clonotype: The junction differs from germline at one of its ends, possibly a read error. This rearrangement joins TRBV12-3 or TRBV12-4 to TRBJ1-1, with D possibly being TRBD1 (5 bases). CDR3 length: 13 residues. In nucleotides, the CDR3 is TGTGCCAGCAGCGGGACGGTGAACACTGAAGCTTTGTTT. It specifies CASSGTVNTEALF.

This clonotype showed up many times. V usage is TRBV5-1 and J usage is TRBJ2-7, with D possibly matching TRBD1 (6 bases). Germline V gives CDR1 SGHRS, CDR2 YFSETQ. The CDR3 runs 14 residues. Trimming removed 2 bases at V and 1 base at J, with 10 bases between. The CDR3 sequence: CASSLGQISYEQYF. The CDR3, as DNA: TGCGCCAGCAGCTTAGGACAGATATCCTACGAGCAGTACTTC.

This clonotype was counted a few times. The V and J genes are TRBV9 and TRBJ2-5, with TRBD1 identical over 7 bases. Germline CDR1 and CDR2: SGDLS and YYNGEE. CDR3 length: 14 amino acids. J was trimmed by 5 bases and V by 0 bases; bases with no gene match: 4. CDR3 region: CASSVADRAETQYF. The DNA for the CDR3 is TGTGCCAGCAGCGTAGCCGACAGGGCTGAGACCCAGTACTTC.

V is TRBV1 and J is TRBJ2-4. TRBV1 is annotated as a pseudogene. The CDR3 length is 17 residues. CDR3 in amino acids: CTSSQDGQRLAKNIQYF. The DNA of the CDR3 is TGCACCAGCAGCCAAGACGGGCAGCGACTAGCCAAAAACATTCAGTACTTC.

At least ten counts were recorded for this clonotype. CDR3 sequence: CAIKGMGLAGSYNEQFF. The DNA of the CDR3 is TGTGCCATCAAGGGGATGGGACTAGCGGGGTCCTACAATGAGCAGTTCTTC. This rearrangement joins TRBV10-3 to TRBJ2-1, with TRBD2 identical over 13 bases. V dropped 7 bases and J dropped 1; count of bases not matched to a gene: 7. Germline assignment: CDR1 ENHRY and CDR2 SYGVKD. The CDR3 has 17 residues.

This clonotype has at least ten counts. The chain is built from TRBV20-1 and TRBJ2-4; tentatively, D is TRBD2 (6 bases). Germline-derived CDR1 and CDR2 are DFQATT and SNEGSKA (reference sequence). There are 13 residues in the CDR3. Trimming pared 6 bases from V and 9 bases from J, leaving 18 bases between. The CDR3 region is CSATVWRGSIQYF. CDR3 sequence (DNA): TGCAGTGCCACCGTTTGGCGGGGATCCATTCAGTACTTC.

The chain employs TRBV3-1 and TRBJ1-2, with D possibly matching TRBD1 (5 bases). Germline V CDR1 and CDR2: LGHDT, YNNKEL (reference sequence). The CDR3 has 16 residues. V dropped 0 bases and J dropped 2 bases, with 13 bases sitting between them. Written as DNA, the CDR3 is TGTGCCAGCAGCCAAGATGGGGGATCGGGGAACTATGGCTACACCTTC. Its protein product is CASSQDGGSGNYGYTF. Full variable domain (rest looked up from reference TRBV3-1 and TRBJ1-2): DTAVSQTPKYLVTQMGNDKSIKCEQNLGHDTMYWYKQDSKKFLKIMFSYNNKELIINETVPNRFSPKSPDKAHLNLHINSLELGDSAVYFCASSQDGGSGNYGYTFGSGTRLTVV.

This clonotype was found many times. The genes are TRBV12-3 or TRBV12-4 and TRBJ1-1; D might be TRBD1 (5 bases). This CDR3 comprises 16 residues. V shed 5 bases and J shed 0 bases, with 16 bases lying between them. The CDR3 DNA sequence: TGTGCCAGCAGTCCTCCGGGACGGAGGATGAACACTGAAGCTTTCTTT. It translates to CASSPPGRRMNTEAFF.

This clonotype was seen only a few times. This rearrangement joins TRBV6-5 to TRBJ2-7, with D perhaps TRBD2 (6 bases). Per the germline V gene, CDR1 is MNHEY and CDR2 is SVGAGI. This CDR3 contains 16 residues. V lost 4 bases to trimming and J lost 5 bases, with 21 bases between them. This CDR3 reads CASSSAPGSFPNEQYF. For the CDR3, the DNA is TGTGCCAGCAGTTCGGCGCCCGGGAGTTTCCCGAACGAGCAGTACTTC.

This clonotype was seen repeatedly, ten times or more. This chain links TRBV10-2 with TRBJ2-7; 7 bases line up with TRBD2. Looked up from germline, CDR1 is WSHSY and CDR2 is SAAADI. With V trimmed by 0 bases and J by 3 bases, 5 bases remained unmatched. This CDR3 region has 15 residues. The CDR3 here is CASSESGGINYEQYF. DNA for the CDR3: TGCGCCAGCAGTGAGTCCGGGGGGATAAACTACGAGCAGTACTTC.

This clonotype showed up many times. The chain is built from TRBV18 and TRBJ2-7; no definite D call. Trimming pared 3 bases from V and 0 bases from J, leaving 15 bases between. CDR1 and CDR2 (germline): KGHSH, LQKENI. The CDR3 contains 16 residues. CDR3 loop: CASSPLPGQRSYEQYF. The CDR3 bases are TGTGCCAGCTCACCTCTTCCGGGTCAACGCTCCTACGAGCAGTACTTC.

This clonotype was detected only a few times. This chain joins TRBV14 and TRBJ2-3, with TRBD2 identical over 11 bases. V trimming: 2 bases; J trimming: 5 bases; junction bases outside the gene matches: 3. The CDR3 has 15 amino acids. Germline V CDR1 and CDR2: SGHDN, FVKESK. As DNA, the CDR3 is TGTGCCAGCAGCCAAACTAGCGGGAGTGGAGATACGCAGTATTTT. It is translated as CASSQTSGSGDTQYF. Drawing the rest from reference TRBV14 and TRBJ2-3, the complete variable domain is EAGVTQFPSHSVIEKGQTVTLRCDPISGHDNLYWYRRVMGKEIKFLLHFVKESKQDESGMPNNRFLAERTGGTYSTLKVQPAELEDSGVYFCASSQTSGSGDTQYFGPGTRLTVL.